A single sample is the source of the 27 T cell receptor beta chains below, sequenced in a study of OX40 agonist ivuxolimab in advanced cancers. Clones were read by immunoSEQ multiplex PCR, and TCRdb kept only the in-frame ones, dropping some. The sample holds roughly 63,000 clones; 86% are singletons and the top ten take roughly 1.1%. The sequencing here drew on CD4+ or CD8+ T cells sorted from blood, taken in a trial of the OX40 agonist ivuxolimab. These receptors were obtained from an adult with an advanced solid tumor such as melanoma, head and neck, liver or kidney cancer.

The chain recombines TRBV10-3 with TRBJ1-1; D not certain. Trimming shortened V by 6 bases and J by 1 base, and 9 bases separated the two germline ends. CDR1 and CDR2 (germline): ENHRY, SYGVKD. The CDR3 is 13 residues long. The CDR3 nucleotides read TGTGCCATCAGGGACGGATCGAACACTGAAGCTTTCTTT. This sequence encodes CAIRDGSNTEAFF.

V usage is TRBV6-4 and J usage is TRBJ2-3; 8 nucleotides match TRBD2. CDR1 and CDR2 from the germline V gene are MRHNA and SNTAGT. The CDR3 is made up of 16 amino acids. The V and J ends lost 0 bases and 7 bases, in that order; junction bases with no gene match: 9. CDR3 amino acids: CASSDSWTSKVNTQYF. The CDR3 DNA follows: TGTGCCAGCAGTGACTCATGGACTAGCAAGGTGAATACGCAGTATTTT.

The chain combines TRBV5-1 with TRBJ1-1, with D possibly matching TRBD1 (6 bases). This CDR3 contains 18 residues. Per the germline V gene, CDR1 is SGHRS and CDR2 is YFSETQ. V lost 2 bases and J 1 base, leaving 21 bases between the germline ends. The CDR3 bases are TGCGCCAGCAGCTTCCCTAGGGGGGAGCCTCGGAAGAACACTGAAGCTTTCTTT. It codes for CASSFPRGEPRKNTEAFF. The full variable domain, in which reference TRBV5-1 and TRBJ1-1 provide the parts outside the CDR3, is KAGVTQTPRYLIKTRGQQVTLSCSPISGHRSVSWYQQTPGQGLQFLFEYFSETQRNKGNFPGRFSGRQFSNSRSEMNVSTLELGDSALYLCASSFPRGEPRKNTEAFFGQGTRLTVV.

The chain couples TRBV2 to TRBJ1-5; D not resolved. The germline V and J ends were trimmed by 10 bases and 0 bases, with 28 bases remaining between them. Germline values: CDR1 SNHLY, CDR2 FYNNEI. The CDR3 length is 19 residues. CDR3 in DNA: TGTGCCACCAGAGTCTTGAGAGCTCTTAAACTCTATAGCAATCAGCCCCAGCATTTT. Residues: CATRVLRALKLYSNQPQHF.

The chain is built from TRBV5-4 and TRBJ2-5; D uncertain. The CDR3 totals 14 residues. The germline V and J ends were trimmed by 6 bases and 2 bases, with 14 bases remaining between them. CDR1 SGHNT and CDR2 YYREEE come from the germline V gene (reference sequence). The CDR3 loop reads CASNPRRPQETQYF. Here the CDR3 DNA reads TGTGCCAGCAATCCCAGGCGGCCACAAGAGACCCAGTACTTC.

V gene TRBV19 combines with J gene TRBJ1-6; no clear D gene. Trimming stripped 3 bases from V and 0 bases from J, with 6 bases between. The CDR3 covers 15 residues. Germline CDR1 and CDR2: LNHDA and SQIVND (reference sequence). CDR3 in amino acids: CASSIESSYNSPLHF. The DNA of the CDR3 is TGTGCCAGTAGTATTGAGAGCTCCTATAATTCACCCCTCCACTTT.

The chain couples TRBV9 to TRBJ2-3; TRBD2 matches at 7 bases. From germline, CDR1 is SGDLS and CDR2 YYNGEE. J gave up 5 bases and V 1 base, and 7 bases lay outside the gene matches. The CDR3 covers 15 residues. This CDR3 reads CASSVYAGRGDTQYF. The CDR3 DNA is TGTGCCAGCAGCGTATACGCAGGGAGGGGAGATACGCAGTATTTT.

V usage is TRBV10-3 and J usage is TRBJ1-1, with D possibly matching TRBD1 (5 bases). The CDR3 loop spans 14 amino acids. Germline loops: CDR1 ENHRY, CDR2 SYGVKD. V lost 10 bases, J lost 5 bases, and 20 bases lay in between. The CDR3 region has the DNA TGTGCCACCAGCCGCTCGGGGGACGCGACTGAAGCTTTCTTT. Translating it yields CATSRSGDATEAFF.

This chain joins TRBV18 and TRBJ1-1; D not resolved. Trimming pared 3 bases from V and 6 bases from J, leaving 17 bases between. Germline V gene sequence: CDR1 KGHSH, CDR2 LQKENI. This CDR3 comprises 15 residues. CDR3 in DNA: TGTGCCAGCTCACCCGCCGGGCCCCTGGAGGCTGAAGCTTTCTTT. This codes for CASSPAGPLEAEAFF. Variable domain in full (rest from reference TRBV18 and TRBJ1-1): NAGVMQNPRHLVRRRGQEARLRCSPMKGHSHVYWYRQLPEEGLKFMVYLQKENIIDESGMPKERFSAEFPKEGPSILRIQQVVRGDSAAYFCASSPAGPLEAEAFFGQGTRLTVV.

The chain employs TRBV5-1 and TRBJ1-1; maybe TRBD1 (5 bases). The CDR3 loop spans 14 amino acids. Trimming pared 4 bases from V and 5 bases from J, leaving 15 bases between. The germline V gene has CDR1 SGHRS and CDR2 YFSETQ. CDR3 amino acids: CASSPGGGMTEAFF. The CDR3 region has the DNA TGCGCCAGCAGCCCGGGGGGAGGGATGACTGAAGCTTTCTTT.

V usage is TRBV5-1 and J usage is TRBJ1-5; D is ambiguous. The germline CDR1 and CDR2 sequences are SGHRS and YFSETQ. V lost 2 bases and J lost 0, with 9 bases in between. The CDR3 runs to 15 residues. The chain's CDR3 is CASSFGESSNQPQHF. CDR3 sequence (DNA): TGCGCCAGCAGCTTTGGTGAAAGTAGCAATCAGCCCCAGCATTTT. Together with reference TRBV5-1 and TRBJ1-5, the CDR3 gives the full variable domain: KAGVTQTPRYLIKTRGQQVTLSCSPISGHRSVSWYQQTPGQGLQFLFEYFSETQRNKGNFPGRFSGRQFSNSRSEMNVSTLELGDSALYLCASSFGESSNQPQHFGDGTRLSIL.

CDR3 nucleotide sequence: TGTGCCAGCAGCTGGATCGGCAGCTACGAGCAGTACTTC. Encoded protein: CASSWIGSYEQYF. The V and J genes are TRBV5-5 and TRBJ2-7; D remains ambiguous. This CDR3 comprises 13 residues. V gave up 3 bases and J gave up 3 bases, with 10 bases separating them. Germline V gene data show CDR1 as SGHKS and CDR2 as YYEKEE (reference sequence).

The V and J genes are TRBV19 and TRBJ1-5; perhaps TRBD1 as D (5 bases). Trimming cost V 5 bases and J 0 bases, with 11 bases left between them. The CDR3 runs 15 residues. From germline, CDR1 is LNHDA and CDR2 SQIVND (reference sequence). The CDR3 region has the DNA TGTGCCAGTAGTTTTAGACAGAATAGCAATCAGCCCCAGCATTTT. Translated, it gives CASSFRQNSNQPQHF.

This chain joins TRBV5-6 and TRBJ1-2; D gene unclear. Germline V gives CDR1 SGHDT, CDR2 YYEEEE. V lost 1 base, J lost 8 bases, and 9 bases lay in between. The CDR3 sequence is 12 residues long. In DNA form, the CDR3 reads TGTGCCAGCAGCTTGTGGGGTTTCGGCTACACCTTC. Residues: CASSLWGFGYTF.

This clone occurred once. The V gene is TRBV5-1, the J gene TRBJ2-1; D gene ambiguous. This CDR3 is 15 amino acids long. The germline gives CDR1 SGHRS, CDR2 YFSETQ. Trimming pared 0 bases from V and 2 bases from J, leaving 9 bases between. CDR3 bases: TGCGCCAGCAGCTTGGGGTGGTTGCCCTACAATGAGCAGTTCTTC. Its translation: CASSLGWLPYNEQFF. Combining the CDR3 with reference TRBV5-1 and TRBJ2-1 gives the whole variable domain KAGVTQTPRYLIKTRGQQVTLSCSPISGHRSVSWYQQTPGQGLQFLFEYFSETQRNKGNFPGRFSGRQFSNSRSEMNVSTLELGDSALYLCASSLGWLPYNEQFFGPGTRLTVL.

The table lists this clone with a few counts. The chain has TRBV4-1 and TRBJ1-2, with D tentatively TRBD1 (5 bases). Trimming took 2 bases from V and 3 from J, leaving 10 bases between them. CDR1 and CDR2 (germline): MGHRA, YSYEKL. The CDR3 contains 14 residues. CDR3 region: CASSQSAGHYGYTF. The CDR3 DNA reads TGCGCCAGCAGCCAATCCGCAGGGCACTATGGCTACACCTTC.

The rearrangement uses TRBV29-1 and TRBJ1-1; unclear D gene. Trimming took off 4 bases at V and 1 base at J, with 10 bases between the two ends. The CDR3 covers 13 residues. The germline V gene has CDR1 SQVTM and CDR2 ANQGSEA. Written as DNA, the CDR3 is TGCAGCGTTGCGTGGACGGAGAACACTGAAGCTTTCTTT. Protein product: CSVAWTENTEAFF.

The CDR3 sequence is CASSQQGSGNTIYF. CDR3 bases: TGCGCCAGCAGCCAACAGGGATCAGGAAACACCATATATTTT. The J gene is TRBJ1-3, the V gene TRBV5-1; D is perhaps TRBD1 (6 bases). The length of the CDR3 is 14 residues. Trimming removed 4 bases from V and 4 bases from J, with 12 bases in between. Germline V lookup: CDR1 SGHRS, CDR2 YFSETQ.

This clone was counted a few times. CDR3: CASTSGGSKADTQYF. The CDR3 nucleotides read TGTGCCAGTACCTCAGGGGGCTCTAAGGCAGATACGCAGTATTTT. This chain uses TRBV19 with TRBJ2-3; 8 bases are shared with TRBD1. Looked up from germline, CDR1 is LNHDA and CDR2 is SQIVND (reference sequence). Trimming cost V 7 bases and J 4 bases; bases outside gene matches: 10. The CDR3 has 15 amino acids.

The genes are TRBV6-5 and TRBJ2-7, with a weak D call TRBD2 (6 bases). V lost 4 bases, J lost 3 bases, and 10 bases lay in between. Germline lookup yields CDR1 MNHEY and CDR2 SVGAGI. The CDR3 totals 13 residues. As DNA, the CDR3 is TGTGCCAGCAGTTCGCGGGGTGGCTACGAGCAGTACTTC. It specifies CASSSRGGYEQYF.

CDR3 nucleotides: TGCGCCAGCAGCCCCCGGATTTCGATGAACACTGAAGCTTTCTTT. Protein sequence: CASSPRISMNTEAFF. The J gene is TRBJ1-1, the V gene TRBV4-1; no definite D call. V was trimmed by 4 bases and J by 0 bases, leaving 12 bases between them. CDR3 length equals 15 residues. Looked up from germline, CDR1 is MGHRA and CDR2 is YSYEKL.

The CDR3 DNA is TGTGCCAGCAGTCCCCTCCGTCGTGGGGCCCCCACCCTCCACTTT. Translated: CASSPLRRGAPTLHF. This chain connects TRBV6-5 to TRBJ1-6; tentatively, D is TRBD1 (5 bases). Germline-derived CDR1 and CDR2 are MNHEY and SVGAGI. The CDR3 extends over 15 amino acids. Between the trimmed V and J ends, which lost 5 bases and 14 bases, there was a span of 22 bases.

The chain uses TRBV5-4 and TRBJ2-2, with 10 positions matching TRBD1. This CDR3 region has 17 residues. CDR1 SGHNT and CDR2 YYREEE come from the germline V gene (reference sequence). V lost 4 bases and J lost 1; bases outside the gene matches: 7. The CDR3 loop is CASSLDRGSVNTGELFF. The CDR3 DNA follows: TGTGCCAGCAGCCTGGACAGGGGGTCCGTGAACACCGGGGAGCTGTTTTTT.

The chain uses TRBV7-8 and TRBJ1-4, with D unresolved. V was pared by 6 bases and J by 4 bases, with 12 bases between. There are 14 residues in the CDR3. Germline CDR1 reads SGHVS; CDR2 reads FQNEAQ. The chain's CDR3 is CASSPDPVNEKLFF. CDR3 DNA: TGTGCCAGCAGTCCGGACCCCGTTAATGAAAAACTGTTTTTT. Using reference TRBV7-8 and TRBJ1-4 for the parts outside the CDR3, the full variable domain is GAGVSQSPRYKVAKRGQDVALRCDPISGHVSLFWYQQALGQGPEFLTYFQNEAQLDKSGLPSDRFFAERPEGSVSTLKIQRTQQEDSAVYLCASSPDPVNEKLFFGSGTQLSVL.

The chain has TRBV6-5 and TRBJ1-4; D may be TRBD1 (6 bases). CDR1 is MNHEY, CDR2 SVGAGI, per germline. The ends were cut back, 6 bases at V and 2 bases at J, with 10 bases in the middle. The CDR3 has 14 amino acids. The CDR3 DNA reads TGTGCCAGCAGCTCGGGACACACTAATGAAAAACTGTTTTTT. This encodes CASSSGHTNEKLFF.

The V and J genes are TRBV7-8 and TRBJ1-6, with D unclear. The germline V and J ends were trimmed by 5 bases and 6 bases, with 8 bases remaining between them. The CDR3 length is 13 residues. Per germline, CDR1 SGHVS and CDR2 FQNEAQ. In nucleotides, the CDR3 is TGTGCCAGCAGCCCGACGGCTAATTCACCCCTCCACTTT. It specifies CASSPTANSPLHF.

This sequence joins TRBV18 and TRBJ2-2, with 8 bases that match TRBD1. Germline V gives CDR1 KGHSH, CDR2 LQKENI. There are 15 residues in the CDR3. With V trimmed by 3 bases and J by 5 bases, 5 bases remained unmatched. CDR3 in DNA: TGTGCCAGCTCACCGAGGCAGGGGGCAACCGGGGAGCTGTTTTTT. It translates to CASSPRQGATGELFF. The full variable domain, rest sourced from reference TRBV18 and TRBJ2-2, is NAGVMQNPRHLVRRRGQEARLRCSPMKGHSHVYWYRQLPEEGLKFMVYLQKENIIDESGMPKERFSAEFPKEGPSILRIQQVVRGDSAAYFCASSPRQGATGELFFGEGSRLTVL.